This entry concerns a single T cell receptor beta chain. The antigen remains unidentified. TCRdb's table, derived via immunoSEQ multiplex PCR, lists solely in-frame clones and lacks some. The data hold approximately 67,000 clones, with roughly 92% observed a single time. This entry is derived from a study of OX40 agonist ivuxolimab in advanced cancers. For the study at large: The patients received agonistic anti-OX40 (CD134) antibody ivuxolimab. Dose-escalation subjects each had hepatocellular carcinoma, melanoma, renal cell or head and neck cancer. Study-level results: Both blood CD4+ and CD8+ T cells showed clonal growth by week 6 at 0.1 to 3.0 mg/kg.

The V segment lost 7 bases and the J segment 5 bases; nucleotides outside the gene matches: 11. Germline lookup yields CDR1 SGHRS and CDR2 YFSETQ. The CDR3 is 14 residues long. Any history of autoimmune disease or systemic immunosuppression disqualified patients. The sequence derives from an adult with an advanced solid tumor such as melanoma, head and neck, liver or kidney cancer. Source: CD4+ or CD8+ T cells sorted from blood, taken in a trial of the OX40 agonist ivuxolimab. The V and J genes are TRBV5-1 and TRBJ1-1; TRBD1 matches 7 bases. CDR3 sequence (DNA): TGCGCCAGCTCGAAGGGACAGCGGGAAACTGAAGCTTTCTTT. Residues: CASSKGQRETEAFF.